This T cell receptor beta chain was documented in a study of CD8+CD57+ T cells in acquired aplastic anemia (dated by TCRdb to between 2018 and 2020). Background on the whole study: On average, sorted CD4+ and CD8+ cells yielded around 3.4 ug of extracted DNA, with a range of about 0.17 to 27.4 ug. Mean read counts for healthy donor samples were 8.5 million to 10.8 million for CD4+ cells and 11.0 million for CD8+ cells. Results the study describes overall, beyond this receptor: No significant difference in CD8+ Simpson's diversity was found between patients and healthy controls (P=0.060). Although twenty-nine CD8+ CDR3 sequences were shared by patients and controls, these sequences appeared highly expressed in patients and within the immunodominant clones of patients.

The study deep-sequenced TCR repertoires of sorted CD4+ and CD8+ blood T cells from severe aplastic anemia patients and healthy subjects. Ficoll-Paque density gradient centrifugation was used to isolate peripheral blood mononuclear cells. Before DNA extraction, CD4+ and CD8+ T cells were sorted with FACS or magnetic beads. CDR1 SNHLY and CDR2 FYNNEI were looked up in the germline V gene. Taken from cysteine to phenylalanine, the CDR3 has 18 residues. Only CDR3 DNA remains: 54 bases, in frame from the first base. Genomic DNA served as template for TCR beta VDJ combination and CDR3 sequence profiling. An Illumina HiSeq 2000 was the platform used for TCR repertoire sequencing. Concerning the study's data processing: TRBV/TRBJ rearrangement plots, CDR3 size and DJ length profiles, and Simpson's diversity index were used to assess repertoires. Whichever DNA sequence was most abundant in the deep sequencing data was defined as the immunodominant clone. CDR3 amino acid sequences were checked for sharing across subjects and were also compared against the VDJdb database and published repertoires. TCRdb redid the processing of the public reads, applying fastp at Q25 and MiXCR, and retained in-frame beta chains. Merged by CDR3 protein, the rows form single entries marked with the most common genes and DNA. Here the V and J calls rest on TCRdb's processing, not on the authors' analysis. This sample comprises about 130,000 distinct CDR3 sequences, roughly 40% of them detected only once. Less than 8.5% of the sample is in the top ten clones.

This clonotype has just one count. What this receptor recognizes is not known. A much larger clone sits a single nucleotide away, making a read error possible. This TCR was sampled from a human donor in good health, serving as a control. The sequence joins TRBV2 to TRBJ1-2; TRBD1 is a weak D gene call, 5 bases matching. The sequencing input was sorted CD4+, CD8+, or CD8+CD57+ T cells (not recorded which) from PBMCs. The bases read TGTGCCTGCAGTGAAGCAGTCTTCATGGGACTGAGAAACTATGGCTACACCTTC. It encodes CACSEAVFMGLRNYGYTF.